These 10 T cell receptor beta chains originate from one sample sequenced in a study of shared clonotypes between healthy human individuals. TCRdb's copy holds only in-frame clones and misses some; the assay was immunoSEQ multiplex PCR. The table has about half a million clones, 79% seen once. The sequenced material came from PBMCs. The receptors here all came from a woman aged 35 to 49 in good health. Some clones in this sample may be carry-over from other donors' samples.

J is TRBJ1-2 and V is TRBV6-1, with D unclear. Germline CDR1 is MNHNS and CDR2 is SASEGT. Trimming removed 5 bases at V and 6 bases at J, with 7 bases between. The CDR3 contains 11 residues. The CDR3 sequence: CASSSRDGYTF. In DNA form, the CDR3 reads TGTGCCAGCAGTTCTCGGGATGGCTACACCTTC.

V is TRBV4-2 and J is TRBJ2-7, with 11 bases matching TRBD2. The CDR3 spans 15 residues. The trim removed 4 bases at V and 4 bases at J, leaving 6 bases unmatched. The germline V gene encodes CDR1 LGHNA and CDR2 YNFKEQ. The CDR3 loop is CASSPTSGSDYEQYF. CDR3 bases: TGTGCCAGCAGCCCCACTAGCGGGAGCGATTACGAGCAGTACTTC.

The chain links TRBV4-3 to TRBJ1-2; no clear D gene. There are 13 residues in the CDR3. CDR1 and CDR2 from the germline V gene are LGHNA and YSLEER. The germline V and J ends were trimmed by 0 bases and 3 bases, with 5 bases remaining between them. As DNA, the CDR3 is TGCGCCAGCAGCCAAGATTTAGACTATGGCTACACCTTC. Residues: CASSQDLDYGYTF.

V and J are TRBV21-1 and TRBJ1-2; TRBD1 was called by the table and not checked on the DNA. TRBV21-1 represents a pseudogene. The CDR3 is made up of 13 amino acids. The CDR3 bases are TGTGCCAGCAGCATAACAGGGGGCAATGGCTACACCTTC. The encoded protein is CASSITGGNGYTF.

CDR3 DNA: TGTGCCAGCAGCCAAGTTCTAGCGGGGCACACAGATACGCAGTATTTT. Protein sequence: CASSQVLAGHTDTQYF. The gene calls are TRBV4-2 and TRBJ2-3; 9 bases are shared with TRBD2. Per the germline V gene, CDR1 is LGHNA and CDR2 is YNFKEQ. This CDR3 spans 16 amino acids. V lost 1 base, J lost 2 bases, and 4 bases stayed unmatched.

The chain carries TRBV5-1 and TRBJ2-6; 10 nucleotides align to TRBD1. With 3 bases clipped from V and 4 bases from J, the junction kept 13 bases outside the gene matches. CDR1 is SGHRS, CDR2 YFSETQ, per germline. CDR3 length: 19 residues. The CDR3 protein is CASSSPDRGTNSGANVLTF. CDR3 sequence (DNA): TGCGCCAGCAGCTCCCCGGACAGGGGGACAAACTCCGGGGCCAACGTCCTGACTTTC.

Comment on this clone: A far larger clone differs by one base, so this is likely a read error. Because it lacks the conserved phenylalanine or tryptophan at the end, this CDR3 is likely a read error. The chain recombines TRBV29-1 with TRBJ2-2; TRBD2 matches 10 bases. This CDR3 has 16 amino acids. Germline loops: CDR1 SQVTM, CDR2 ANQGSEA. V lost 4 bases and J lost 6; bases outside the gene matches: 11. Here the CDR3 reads CSVGASGSLLSGELFS. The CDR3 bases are TGCAGCGTTGGGGCTAGCGGGAGCCTCTTGTCCGGGGAGCTGTTTTCT.

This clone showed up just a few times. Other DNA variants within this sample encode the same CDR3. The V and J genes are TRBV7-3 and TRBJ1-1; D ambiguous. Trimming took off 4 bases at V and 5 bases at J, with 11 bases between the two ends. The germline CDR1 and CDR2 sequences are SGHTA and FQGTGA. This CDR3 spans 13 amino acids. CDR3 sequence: CASSSQQNTEAFF. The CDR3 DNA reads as TGTGCCAGCAGCTCCCAACAGAATACTGAAGCTTTCTTT.

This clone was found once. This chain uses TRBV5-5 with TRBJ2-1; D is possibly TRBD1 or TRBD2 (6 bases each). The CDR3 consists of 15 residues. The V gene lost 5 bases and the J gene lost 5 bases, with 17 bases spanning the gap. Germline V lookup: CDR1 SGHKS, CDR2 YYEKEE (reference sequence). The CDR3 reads CASRLQGGGHNEQFF. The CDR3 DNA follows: TGTGCCAGCAGGTTACAGGGAGGAGGCCACAATGAGCAGTTCTTC.

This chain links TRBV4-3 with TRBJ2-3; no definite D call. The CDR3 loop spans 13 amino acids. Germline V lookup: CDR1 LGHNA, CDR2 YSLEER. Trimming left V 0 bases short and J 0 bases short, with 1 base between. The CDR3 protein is CASSQESTDTQYF. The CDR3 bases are TGCGCCAGCAGCCAAGAGAGCACAGATACGCAGTATTTT.